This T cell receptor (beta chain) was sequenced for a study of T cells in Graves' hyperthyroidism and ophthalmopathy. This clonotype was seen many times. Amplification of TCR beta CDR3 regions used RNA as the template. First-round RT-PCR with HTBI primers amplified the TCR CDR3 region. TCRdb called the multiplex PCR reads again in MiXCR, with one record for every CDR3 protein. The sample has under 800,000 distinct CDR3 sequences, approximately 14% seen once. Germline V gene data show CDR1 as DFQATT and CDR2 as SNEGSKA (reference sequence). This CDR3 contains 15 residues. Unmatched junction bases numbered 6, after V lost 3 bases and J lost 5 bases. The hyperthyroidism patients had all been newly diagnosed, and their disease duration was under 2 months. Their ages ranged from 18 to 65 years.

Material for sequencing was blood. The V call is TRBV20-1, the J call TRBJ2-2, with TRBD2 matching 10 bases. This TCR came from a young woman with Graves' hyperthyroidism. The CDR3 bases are TGCAGTGCTAGGGCTAGCGGGAGAGTAACCGGGGAGCTGTTTTTT. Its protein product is CSARASGRVTGELFF.